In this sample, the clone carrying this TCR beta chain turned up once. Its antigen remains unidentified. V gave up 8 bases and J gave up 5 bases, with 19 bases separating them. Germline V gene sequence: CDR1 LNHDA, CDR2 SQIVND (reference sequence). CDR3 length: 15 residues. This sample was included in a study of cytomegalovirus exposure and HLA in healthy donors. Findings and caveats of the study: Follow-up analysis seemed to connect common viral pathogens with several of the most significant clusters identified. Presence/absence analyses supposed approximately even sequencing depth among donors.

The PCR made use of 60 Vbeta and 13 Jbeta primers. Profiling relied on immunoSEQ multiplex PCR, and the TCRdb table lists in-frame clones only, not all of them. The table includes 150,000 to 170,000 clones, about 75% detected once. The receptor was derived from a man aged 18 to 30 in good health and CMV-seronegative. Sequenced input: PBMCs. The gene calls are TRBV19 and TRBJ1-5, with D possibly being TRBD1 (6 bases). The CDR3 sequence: CASRGLGAGDQPQHF. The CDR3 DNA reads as TGTGCCAGTCGTGGGTTAGGGGCAGGGGATCAGCCCCAGCATTTT. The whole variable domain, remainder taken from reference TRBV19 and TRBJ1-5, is DGGITQSPKYLFRKEGQNVTLSCEQNLNHDAMYWYRQDPGQGLRLIYYSQIVNDFQKGDIAEGYSVSREKKESFPLTVTSAQKNPTAFYLCASRGLGAGDQPQHFGDGTRLSIL.